Listed below are T cell receptor beta chains from one sample, sequenced in a study of shared clonotypes between healthy human individuals. The assay was immunoSEQ multiplex PCR, and TCRdb's table has in-frame clones only and misses some. The sample consists of some 900,000 clones, roughly 72% of them appearing once. The material sequenced was memory CD4+ T cells sorted from blood. These receptors came from a man aged 18 to 29 in good health. Both conserved end residues are part of each CDR3. Fields, in order: clone size, V gene, D gene, J gene, CDR3 protein, CDR3 DNA. The D gene is left open where the match is weak. Rows may omit the clone size; those that give it use once, few, many or a size class.

clone_size: -
v_call: TRBV23-1
d_call: -
j_call: TRBJ2-1
cdr3_aa: CASPQTRGIHNEQFF
cdr3_nt: TGCGCCAGCCCCCAGACTCGGGGGATCCACAATGAGCAGTTCTTC

clone_size: few
v_call: TRBV9
d_call: -
j_call: TRBJ2-7
cdr3_aa: CASSVAGNAPYEQYF
cdr3_nt: TGTGCCAGCAGCGTAGCTGGCAACGCTCCCTACGAGCAGTACTTC

clone_size: once
v_call: TRBV5-6
d_call: -
j_call: TRBJ1-2
cdr3_aa: CASSWGQGGDRYYGYTF
cdr3_nt: TGTGCCAGCAGCTGGGGGCAGGGCGGAGACAGATACTATGGCTACACCTTC

clone_size: -
v_call: TRBV2
d_call: TRBD2
j_call: TRBJ2-1
cdr3_aa: CASTISSGSRNEQFF
cdr3_nt: TGTGCCAGCACGATCTCGAGCGGGAGCAGGAATGAGCAGTTCTTC

clone_size: few
v_call: TRBV7-2
d_call: TRBD2
j_call: TRBJ2-7
cdr3_aa: CASSSRLAGGKGSEQYF
cdr3_nt: TGTGCCAGCAGCTCACGACTAGCGGGAGGCAAAGGCTCCGAGCAGTACTTC

clone_size: -
v_call: TRBV10-3
d_call: TRBD1
j_call: TRBJ2-1
cdr3_aa: CAISESSNRGLNEQFF
cdr3_nt: TGTGCCATCAGTGAGTCGAGTAACAGGGGGCTAAATGAGCAGTTCTTC

clone_size: -
v_call: TRBV7-2
d_call: TRBD1
j_call: TRBJ1-1
cdr3_aa: CASSRRDRVNTEAFF
cdr3_nt: TGTGCCAGCAGTCGCCGGGACAGGGTGAACACTGAAGCTTTCTTT

clone_size: -
v_call: TRBV5-1
d_call: TRBD2
j_call: TRBJ2-5
cdr3_aa: CASSGVSGRVGETQYF
cdr3_nt: TGCGCCAGCAGCGGAGTTAGCGGGAGGGTCGGAGAGACCCAGTACTTC

clone_size: -
v_call: TRBV2
d_call: TRBD1
j_call: TRBJ1-2
cdr3_aa: CASRIGQGFGYTF
cdr3_nt: TGTGCCAGCAGAATCGGACAGGGGTTTGGCTACACCTTC

clone_size: few
v_call: TRBV7-3
d_call: -
j_call: TRBJ2-3
cdr3_aa: CASSLTMGTQYF
cdr3_nt: TGTGCCAGCAGCCTGACTATGGGTACGCAGTATTTT

clone_size: -
v_call: TRBV7-3
d_call: TRBD2
j_call: TRBJ2-1
cdr3_aa: CASSSQGLAGVNEQFF
cdr3_nt: TGTGCCAGCAGCAGCCAGGGACTAGCGGGGGTCAATGAGCAGTTCTTC

clone_size: -
v_call: TRBV7-9
d_call: -
j_call: TRBJ1-4
cdr3_aa: CASSLVRGGGEKLFF
cdr3_nt: TGTGCCAGCAGCTTAGTTCGGGGAGGAGGAGAAAAACTGTTTTTT

clone_size: -
v_call: TRBV5-6
d_call: -
j_call: TRBJ1-4
cdr3_aa: CASSGWGREKLFF
cdr3_nt: TGTGCCAGCAGCGGATGGGGGAGGGAAAAACTGTTTTTT

clone_size: -
v_call: TRBV10-1
d_call: TRBD2
j_call: TRBJ2-2
cdr3_aa: CASSEAFLGLAGGMNTGELFF
cdr3_nt: TGCGCCAGCAGTGAAGCTTTCCTTGGACTAGCGGGGGGGATGAACACCGGGGAGCTGTTTTTT

clone_size: -
v_call: TRBV6-5
d_call: TRBD1
j_call: TRBJ2-7
cdr3_aa: CASSRTGDRAYF
cdr3_nt: TGTGCCAGCAGCCGAACGGGGGACAGGGCGTACTTC

clone_size: -
v_call: TRBV2
d_call: -
j_call: TRBJ1-2
cdr3_aa: CASRAGYGYTF
cdr3_nt: TGTGCCAGCAGGGCAGGATATGGCTACACCTTC

clone_size: -
v_call: TRBV2
d_call: -
j_call: TRBJ2-5
cdr3_aa: CASSVEETQYF
cdr3_nt: TGTGCCAGCAGTGTCGAAGAGACCCAGTACTTC

clone_size: -
v_call: TRBV30
d_call: -
j_call: TRBJ2-7
cdr3_aa: CAWVGSYEQYF
cdr3_nt: TGTGCCTGGGTTGGGTCCTACGAGCAGTACTTC

clone_size: -
v_call: TRBV30
d_call: TRBD1
j_call: TRBJ1-6
cdr3_aa: CAWTSWGGQGRNSPLHF
cdr3_nt: TGTGCCTGGACTTCATGGGGGGGACAGGGTCGAAATTCACCCCTCCACTTT

clone_size: -
v_call: TRBV7-2
d_call: -
j_call: TRBJ1-1
cdr3_aa: CASSLGGRTEAFF
cdr3_nt: TGTGCCAGCAGCTTAGGTGGCCGGACTGAAGCTTTCTTT

clone_size: -
v_call: TRBV30
d_call: -
j_call: TRBJ2-7
cdr3_aa: CAWRDFYEQYF
cdr3_nt: TGTGCCTGGAGGGATTTCTACGAGCAGTACTTC

clone_size: once
v_call: TRBV2
d_call: -
j_call: TRBJ2-7
cdr3_aa: CASRTDLTSYEQYF
cdr3_nt: TGTGCCAGCAGAACGGACTTGACTTCCTACGAGCAGTACTTC

clone_size: -
v_call: TRBV27
d_call: -
j_call: TRBJ1-4
cdr3_aa: CASSFGATNEKLFF
cdr3_nt: TGTGCCAGCAGTTTTGGAGCAACTAATGAAAAACTGTTTTTT

clone_size: once
v_call: TRBV28
d_call: TRBD1
j_call: TRBJ1-4
cdr3_aa: CASSGSDRGSLEKLFF
cdr3_nt: TGTGCCAGCAGTGGATCGGACAGGGGGAGTCTTGAAAAACTGTTTTTT

clone_size: -
v_call: TRBV10-2
d_call: TRBD1
j_call: TRBJ1-2
cdr3_aa: CASTQGGTYTF
cdr3_nt: TGCGCCAGCACCCAGGGGGGGACCTACACCTTC

clone_size: once
v_call: TRBV6-5
d_call: TRBD1
j_call: TRBJ1-4
cdr3_aa: CASKGAPNEKLFF
cdr3_nt: TGTGCCAGCAAGGGGGCTCCCAATGAAAAACTGTTTTTT

clone_size: -
v_call: TRBV9
d_call: TRBD1
j_call: TRBJ2-5
cdr3_aa: CASSVDTGGGKTQYF
cdr3_nt: TGTGCCAGCAGCGTTGATACAGGGGGCGGAAAGACCCAGTACTTC

clone_size: -
v_call: TRBV27
d_call: TRBD2
j_call: TRBJ2-1
cdr3_aa: CASSSPGTSGSRSSYNEQFF
cdr3_nt: TGTGCCAGCAGTTCTCCCGGGACTAGCGGGAGTCGAAGCTCCTACAATGAGCAGTTCTTC

clone_size: once
v_call: TRBV7-2
d_call: -
j_call: TRBJ1-1
cdr3_aa: CASSLVWSGRAEAFF
cdr3_nt: TGTGCCAGCAGCTTAGTTTGGTCAGGGAGGGCTGAAGCTTTCTTT

clone_size: -
v_call: TRBV11-2
d_call: -
j_call: TRBJ2-1
cdr3_aa: CASRRVSGTNNEQFF
cdr3_nt: TGTGCCAGCAGGAGGGTATCGGGGACAAACAATGAGCAGTTCTTC

clone_size: -
v_call: TRBV7-2
d_call: -
j_call: TRBJ1-5
cdr3_aa: CASSAGTTRTLSNQPQHF
cdr3_nt: TGTGCCAGCAGCGCCGGGACAACAAGAACACTGAGCAATCAGCCCCAGCATTTT

clone_size: -
v_call: TRBV27
d_call: -
j_call: TRBJ1-3
cdr3_aa: CASSFSRQGTAIYF
cdr3_nt: TGTGCCAGCAGTTTCTCCCGGCAGGGGACGGCCATATATTTT

clone_size: -
v_call: TRBV10-3
d_call: TRBD2
j_call: TRBJ2-7
cdr3_aa: CAIAGAGNEQYF
cdr3_nt: TGTGCCATCGCGGGAGCGGGAAACGAGCAGTACTTC

clone_size: -
v_call: TRBV7-2
d_call: TRBD2
j_call: TRBJ2-5
cdr3_aa: CASSYIAGGFETQYF
cdr3_nt: TGTGCCAGCAGCTATATAGCGGGGGGGTTCGAGACCCAGTACTTC

clone_size: once
v_call: TRBV7-9
d_call: -
j_call: TRBJ1-6
cdr3_aa: CASSGQTYNSPLHF
cdr3_nt: TGTGCCAGCAGCGGACAAACTTATAATTCACCCCTCCACTTT

clone_size: -
v_call: TRBV5-1
d_call: -
j_call: TRBJ2-5
cdr3_aa: CASSRDPGVGAETQYF
cdr3_nt: TGCGCCAGCAGCCGTGACCCCGGTGTGGGGGCAGAGACCCAGTACTTC

clone_size: few
v_call: TRBV27
d_call: -
j_call: TRBJ1-5
cdr3_aa: CASSLQANQPQHF
cdr3_nt: TGTGCCAGCAGTTTGCAGGCGAATCAGCCCCAGCATTTT

clone_size: -
v_call: TRBV9
d_call: -
j_call: TRBJ1-6
cdr3_aa: CASSVGAGDSPLHF
cdr3_nt: TGTGCCAGCAGCGTAGGGGCAGGGGACTCACCCCTCCACTTT

clone_size: few
v_call: TRBV2
d_call: -
j_call: TRBJ1-1
cdr3_aa: CASNPPGTNTEAFF
cdr3_nt: TGTGCCAGCAATCCGCCAGGGACCAACACTGAAGCTTTCTTT

clone_size: few
v_call: TRBV9
d_call: -
j_call: TRBJ2-5
cdr3_aa: CASSVGGLGETQYF
cdr3_nt: TGTGCCAGCAGCGTAGGAGGGCTAGGGGAGACCCAGTACTTC

clone_size: few
v_call: TRBV28
d_call: -
j_call: TRBJ1-3
cdr3_aa: CASTRAPGNTIYF
cdr3_nt: TGTGCCAGCACGAGAGCGCCTGGAAACACCATATATTTT

clone_size: -
v_call: TRBV2
d_call: -
j_call: TRBJ1-2
cdr3_aa: CASRDAHYGYTF
cdr3_nt: TGTGCCAGCCGGGACGCACACTATGGCTACACCTTC

clone_size: -
v_call: TRBV7-2
d_call: TRBD2
j_call: TRBJ2-2
cdr3_aa: CASSLRGRNTGELFF
cdr3_nt: TGTGCCAGCAGCTTACGCGGGAGGAACACCGGGGAGCTGTTTTTT

clone_size: few
v_call: TRBV5-1
d_call: TRBD2
j_call: TRBJ2-7
cdr3_aa: CASSGGPSGSYEQYF
cdr3_nt: TGCGCCAGCAGCGGCGGGCCTAGCGGCTCCTACGAGCAGTACTTC

clone_size: -
v_call: TRBV19
d_call: -
j_call: TRBJ2-7
cdr3_aa: CASTGKSPPYEQYF
cdr3_nt: TGTGCCAGTACGGGGAAAAGTCCTCCCTACGAGCAGTACTTC

clone_size: once
v_call: TRBV6-5
d_call: -
j_call: TRBJ1-2
cdr3_aa: CASAAGGDGYGYTF
cdr3_nt: TGTGCCAGCGCGGCGGGGGGCGACGGCTATGGCTACACCTTC